Described below is a single T cell receptor (beta chain) sequence and its context. V lost 6 bases to trimming and J lost 0 bases, with 10 bases between them. The CDR3 totals 14 residues. CDR1 and CDR2 (germline): LNHDA, SQIVND (reference sequence). The source of the sample is a study of early stage breast cancer tumors. TCRdb's table, derived via immunoSEQ multiplex PCR, lists solely in-frame clones and lacks some. The table records tens of thousands of clones, 79% of them present only once. This TCR derives from a person in their sixties with breast cancer. The J gene is TRBJ2-3, the V gene TRBV19; possible D gene TRBD2, 5 bases. The sequencing sample was made of blood. CDR3 DNA sequence: TGTGCCAGTAGGCCCGGGGTAAGCACAGATACGCAGTATTTT. It codes for CASRPGVSTDTQYF.